Sequencing of this TCR beta chain was carried out in a study of technical replicates of blood from a few donors. This clone appeared a single time. Some clones are missing from TCRdb's copy, which holds only in-frame ones; the method was immunoSEQ multiplex PCR. The sample yields some 98,000 clones, 95% seen once. After removal of 4 bases from V and 1 base from J, the junction contained 9 bases not matched to a gene. CDR1 and CDR2 from the germline V gene are SGDLS and YYNGEE. The CDR3 length is 16 residues. V and J are TRBV9 and TRBJ2-3, with 7 bases identical to TRBD2. The TCR was taken from a human donor in good health. Sequenced sample: T cells isolated from PBMCs. The CDR3 nucleotides read TGTGCCAGCAGCCTTCGGACTAGTATGCGCACAGATACGCAGTATTTT. This sequence encodes CASSLRTSMRTDTQYF.